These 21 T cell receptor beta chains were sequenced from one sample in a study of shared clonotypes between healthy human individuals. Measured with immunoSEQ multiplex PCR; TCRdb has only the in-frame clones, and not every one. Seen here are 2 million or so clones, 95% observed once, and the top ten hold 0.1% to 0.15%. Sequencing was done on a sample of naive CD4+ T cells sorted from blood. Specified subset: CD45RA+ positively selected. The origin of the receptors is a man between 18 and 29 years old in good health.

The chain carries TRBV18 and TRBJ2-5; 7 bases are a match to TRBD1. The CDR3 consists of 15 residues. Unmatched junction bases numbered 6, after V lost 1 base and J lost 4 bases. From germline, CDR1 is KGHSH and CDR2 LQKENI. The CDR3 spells CASSPRTGAGETQYF. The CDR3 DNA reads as TGTGCCAGCTCACCACGGACAGGAGCAGGAGAGACCCAGTACTTC. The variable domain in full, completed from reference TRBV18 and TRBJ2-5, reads NAGVMQNPRHLVRRRGQEARLRCSPMKGHSHVYWYRQLPEEGLKFMVYLQKENIIDESGMPKERFSAEFPKEGPSILRIQQVVRGDSAAYFCASSPRTGAGETQYFGPGTRLLVL.

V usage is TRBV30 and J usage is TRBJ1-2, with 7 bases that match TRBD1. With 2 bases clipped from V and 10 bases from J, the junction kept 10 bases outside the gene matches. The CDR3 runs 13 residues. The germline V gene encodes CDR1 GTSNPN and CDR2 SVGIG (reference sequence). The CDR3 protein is CAWSPERDSHYTF. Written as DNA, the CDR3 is TGTGCCTGGAGTCCCGAGAGGGACAGCCACTACACCTTC.

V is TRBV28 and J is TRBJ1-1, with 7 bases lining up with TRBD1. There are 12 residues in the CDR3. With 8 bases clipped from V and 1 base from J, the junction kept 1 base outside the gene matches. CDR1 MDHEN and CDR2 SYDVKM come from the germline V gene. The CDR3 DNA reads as TGTGCCAGCGGACAGGCGAACACTGAAGCTTTCTTT. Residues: CASGQANTEAFF.

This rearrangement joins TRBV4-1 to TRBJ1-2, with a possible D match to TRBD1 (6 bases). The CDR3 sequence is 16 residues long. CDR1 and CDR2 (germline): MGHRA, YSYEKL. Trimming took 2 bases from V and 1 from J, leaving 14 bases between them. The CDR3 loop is CASSQLGGLGNYGYTF. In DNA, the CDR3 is TGCGCCAGCAGCCAACTAGGGGGATTGGGTAACTATGGCTACACCTTC.

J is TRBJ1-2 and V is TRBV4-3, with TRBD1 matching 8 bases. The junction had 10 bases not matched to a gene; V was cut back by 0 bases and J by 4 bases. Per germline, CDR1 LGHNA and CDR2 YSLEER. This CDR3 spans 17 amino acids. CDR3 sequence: CASSQEAGTGLVYGYTF. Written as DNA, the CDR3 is TGCGCCAGCAGCCAAGAAGCGGGGACAGGTCTTGTCTATGGCTACACCTTC.

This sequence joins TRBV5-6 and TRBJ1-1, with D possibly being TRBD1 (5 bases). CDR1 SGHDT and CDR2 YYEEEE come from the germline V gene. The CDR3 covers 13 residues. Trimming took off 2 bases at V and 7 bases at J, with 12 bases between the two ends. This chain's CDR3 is CASSLLRQNEAFF. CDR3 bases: TGTGCCAGCAGCTTATTAAGACAGAATGAAGCTTTCTTT.

CDR3 sequence reads: CASTHRGPHQETQYF. The CDR3, as DNA: TGTGCCAGCACCCACAGGGGGCCCCACCAAGAGACCCAGTACTTC. This sequence joins TRBV6-5 and TRBJ2-5; the match to TRBD1 covers 9 bases. Germline lookup yields CDR1 MNHEY and CDR2 SVGAGI. The CDR3 runs to 15 residues. V was pared by 7 bases and J by 0 bases, with 6 bases of the junction left unmatched.

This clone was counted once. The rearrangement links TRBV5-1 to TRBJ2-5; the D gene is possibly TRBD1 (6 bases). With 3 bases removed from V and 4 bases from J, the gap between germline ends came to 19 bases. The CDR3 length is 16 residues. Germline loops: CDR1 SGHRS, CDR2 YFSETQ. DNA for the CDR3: TGCGCCAGCAGCTCAAGCGGCAGGGGATCGGGAGAGACCCAGTACTTC. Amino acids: CASSSSGRGSGETQYF.

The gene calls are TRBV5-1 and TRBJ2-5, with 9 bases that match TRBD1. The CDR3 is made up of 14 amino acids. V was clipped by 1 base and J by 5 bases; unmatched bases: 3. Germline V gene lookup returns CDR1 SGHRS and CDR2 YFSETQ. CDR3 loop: CASSLWGQGETQYF. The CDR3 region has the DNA TGCGCCAGCAGCTTGTGGGGACAGGGCGAGACCCAGTACTTC.

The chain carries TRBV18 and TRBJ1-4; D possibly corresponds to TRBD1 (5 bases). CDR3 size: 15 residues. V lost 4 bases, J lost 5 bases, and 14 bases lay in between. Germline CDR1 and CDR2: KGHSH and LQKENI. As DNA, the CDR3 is TGTGCCAGCTCACTGTTCAGGGAAAAGAATGAAAAACTGTTTTTT. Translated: CASSLFREKNEKLFF.

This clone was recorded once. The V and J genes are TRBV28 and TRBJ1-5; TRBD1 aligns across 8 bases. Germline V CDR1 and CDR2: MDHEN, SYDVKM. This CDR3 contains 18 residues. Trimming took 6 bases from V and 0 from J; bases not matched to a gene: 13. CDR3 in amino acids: CASSELSGTGHSNQPQHF. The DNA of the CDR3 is TGTGCCAGCAGCGAACTTTCCGGGACAGGTCATAGCAATCAGCCCCAGCATTTT.

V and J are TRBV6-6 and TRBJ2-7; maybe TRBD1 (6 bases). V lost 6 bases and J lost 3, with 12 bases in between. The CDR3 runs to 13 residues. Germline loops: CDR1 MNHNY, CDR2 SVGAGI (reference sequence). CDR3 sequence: CASRMGARYEQYF. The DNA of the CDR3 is TGTGCCAGCAGAATGGGGGCTCGCTACGAGCAGTACTTC.

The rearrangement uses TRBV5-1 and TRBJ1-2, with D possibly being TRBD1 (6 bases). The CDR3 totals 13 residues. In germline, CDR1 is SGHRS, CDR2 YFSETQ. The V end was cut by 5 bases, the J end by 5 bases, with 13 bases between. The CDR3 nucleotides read TGCGCCAGCAGACAGGGAGGGTCTTATGGCTACACCTTC. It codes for CASRQGGSYGYTF.

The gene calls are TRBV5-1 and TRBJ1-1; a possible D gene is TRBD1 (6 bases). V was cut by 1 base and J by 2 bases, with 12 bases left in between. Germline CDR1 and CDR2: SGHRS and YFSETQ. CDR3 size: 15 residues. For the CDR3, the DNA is TGCGCCAGCAGCTTGAGGGGGATAGGAAACACTGAAGCTTTCTTT. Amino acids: CASSLRGIGNTEAFF.

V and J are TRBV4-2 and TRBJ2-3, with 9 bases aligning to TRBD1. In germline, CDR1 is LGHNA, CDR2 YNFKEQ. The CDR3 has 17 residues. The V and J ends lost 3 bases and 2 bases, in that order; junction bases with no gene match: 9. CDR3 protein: CASSQGTGTTYTDTQYF. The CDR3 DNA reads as TGTGCCAGCAGCCAGGGGACAGGGACAACTTACACAGATACGCAGTATTTT.

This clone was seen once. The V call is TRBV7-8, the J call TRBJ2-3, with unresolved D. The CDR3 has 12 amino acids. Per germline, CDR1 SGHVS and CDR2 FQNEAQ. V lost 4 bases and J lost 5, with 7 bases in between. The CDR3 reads CASSSRVDTQYF. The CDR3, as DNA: TGTGCCAGCAGCTCGCGAGTAGATACGCAGTATTTT. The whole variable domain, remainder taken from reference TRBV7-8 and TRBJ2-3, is GAGVSQSPRYKVAKRGQDVALRCDPISGHVSLFWYQQALGQGPEFLTYFQNEAQLDKSGLPSDRFFAERPEGSVSTLKIQRTQQEDSAVYLCASSSRVDTQYFGPGTRLTVL.

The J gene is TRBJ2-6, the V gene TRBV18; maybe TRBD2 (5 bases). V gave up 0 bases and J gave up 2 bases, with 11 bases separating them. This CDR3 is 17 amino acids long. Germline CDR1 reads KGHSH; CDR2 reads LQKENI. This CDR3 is CASSPPGTGTGANVLTF. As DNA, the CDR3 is TGTGCCAGCTCACCACCGGGCACGGGGACTGGGGCCAACGTCCTGACTTTC. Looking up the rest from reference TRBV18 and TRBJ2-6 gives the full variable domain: NAGVMQNPRHLVRRRGQEARLRCSPMKGHSHVYWYRQLPEEGLKFMVYLQKENIIDESGMPKERFSAEFPKEGPSILRIQQVVRGDSAAYFCASSPPGTGTGANVLTFGAGSRLTVL.

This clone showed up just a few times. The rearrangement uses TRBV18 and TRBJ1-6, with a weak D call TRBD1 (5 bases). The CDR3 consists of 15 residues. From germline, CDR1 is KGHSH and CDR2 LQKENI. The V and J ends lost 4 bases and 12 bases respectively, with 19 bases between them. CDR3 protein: CASSQSAGVGEPLHF. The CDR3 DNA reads TGTGCCAGCTCACAATCGGCGGGGGTAGGGGAACCCCTCCACTTT.

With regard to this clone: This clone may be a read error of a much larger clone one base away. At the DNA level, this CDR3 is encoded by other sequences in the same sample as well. CDR3 sequence (DNA): TGTGCCAGCAGTCGGGGGGCCGTGAGCAATCAGCCCCAGCATTTC. This gives the protein CASSRGAVSNQPQHF. The chain recombines TRBV28 with TRBJ1-5; possible D gene TRBD1, 6 bases. Looked up from germline, CDR1 is MDHEN and CDR2 is SYDVKM. The CDR3 contains 15 residues. Complete variable domain (other parts from reference TRBV28 and TRBJ1-5): DVKVTQSSRYLVKRTGEKVFLECVQDMDHENMFWYRQDPGLGLRLIYFSYDVKMKEKGDIPEGYSVSREKKERFSLILESASTNQTSMYLCASSRGAVSNQPQHFGDGTRLSIL.

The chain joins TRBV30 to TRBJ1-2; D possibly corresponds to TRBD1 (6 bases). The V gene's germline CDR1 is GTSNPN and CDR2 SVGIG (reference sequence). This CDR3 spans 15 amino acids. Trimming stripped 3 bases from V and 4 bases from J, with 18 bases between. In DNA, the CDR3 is TGTGCCTGGAGCCCGGGACATAATCCGGTCTATGGCTACACCTTC. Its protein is CAWSPGHNPVYGYTF.

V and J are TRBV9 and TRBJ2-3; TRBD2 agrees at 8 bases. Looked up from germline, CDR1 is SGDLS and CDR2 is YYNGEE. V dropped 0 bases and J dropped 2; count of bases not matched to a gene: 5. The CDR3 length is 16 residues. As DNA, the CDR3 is TGTGCCAGCAGCGTAGGCGGGAGGCCCCCCACAGATACGCAGTATTTT. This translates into CASSVGGRPPTDTQYF. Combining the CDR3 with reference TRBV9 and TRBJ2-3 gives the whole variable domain DSGVTQTPKHLITATGQRVTLRCSPRSGDLSVYWYQQSLDQGLQFLIQYYNGEERAKGNILERFSAQQFPDLHSELNLSSLELGDSALYFCASSVGGRPPTDTQYFGPGTRLTVL.